The present T cell receptor (beta chain) was sequenced within a study of blood T cells in healthy people across ages (dated by TCRdb to between 2015 and 2016). Some background on the complete study: In model experiments, template switching captured roughly one uniquely barcoded TCR beta cDNA molecule for every two T cells. The donors were divided into four age groups: young (average around 16 years), middle-aged (around 41), aged (62) and long-lived (82). Two additional independent replicas of 1 million unique cDNA reads from the same blood draw were analyzed for two donors (one aged 18 to 30 and one aged 80 or older). Using deep sequencing normalized with unique cDNA molecular identifiers, the study measured how TCR beta repertoire diversity changes with age. To avoid experimental bias, donors of different ages were distributed randomly across sequencing lanes.

Library method: 5' RACE. Sequencing used an Illumina HiSeq 2500. A second PCR of about 6 to 11 cycles was performed with a sample-barcoded 5' primer and a J-beta primer mix. Each TCR beta cDNA molecule received a unique molecular identifier from a template-switch 5' adaptor carrying 12 random nucleotides. Each sample yielded at least 2.5 million CDR3-containing paired-end reads. The Mint cDNA synthesis kit, primed by a TRBC-specific oligonucleotide, was used to synthesize first-strand cDNA from all RNA. All cDNA was treated with uracil-DNA glycosylase and then went through a first 18-cycle PCR with the universal primers M1SS and BC2_uni_R. The paper's data handling went like this. For normalization, 1 million high-quality reads were randomly selected from each sample, with every read carrying a distinct molecular identifier. Reads with shared molecular identifiers were discarded instead of being binned into consensus sequences. CDR3 identification, clonotype clustering and error correction used MiTCR with a Q25 quality threshold and the strictest error-elimination algorithm. A nonparametric unseen species model with Euler transformation was used to estimate a lower bound on total TCR beta diversity. Clones were called with MiXCR by TCRdb after fastp trimmed the public reads at Q25, and only in-frame beta chains were retained. Each record represents a unique CDR3 protein, reported with the most common genes and DNA among its rows. None of the V and J calls come from the authors' own analysis; TCRdb made them. Across this sample there are approximately 690,000 distinct CDR3 sequences, with around two fifths seen only once. 30% of the sample is in the top ten clones.

There are 13 amino acids in the CDR3, from cysteine to phenylalanine inclusive. Only the CDR3 part of the read is kept: 39 bases, read in frame from the first base. Taken from the germline V gene, the CDR1 and CDR2 loops are MGHRA and YSYEKL. The roughly 38 donors, aged 6 to 90 years, were systemically healthy Caucasian individuals from Russia. Approximately 9.3 milliliters of peripheral blood were drawn from each donor into EDTA-treated Vacutainer tubes. PBMCs were isolated by Ficoll-Paque density-gradient centrifugation, with at least 6 million obtained per sample. Trizol reagent was used to extract total RNA from PBMCs, with at least 6 micrograms per sample. Naive CD45RAhigh/CD27high T cell percentages were measured by flow cytometry on a PBMC aliquot from every donor. Notes on this clonotype: Its antigen target is currently unknown. It may be a read error: a sequence one base away is much more abundant.

Broad study findings and their caveats: Conclusive comparison of naive and antigen-experienced compartments was prevented by the profiling of bulk unsorted PBMCs. There was a strong correlation between observed TCR beta diversity and the percentage of naive T cells measured by flow cytometry. Because the CMV infection status of the donors was unknown, age-related changes in expanded clonotypes may potentially have been confounded. Total diversity estimates from one million sequenced T cells were considered lower bounds and underestimates. Compared with the aged group, the long-lived group had more naive CD4+ T cells, fewer expanded clones and increased TCR diversity, a pattern suggesting age selection. As age increased, observed TCR beta diversity per million T cells dropped in a roughly linear way, and a significant reduction was already evident by age about 40.

The sequence links TRBV4-1 to TRBJ2-1, and perhaps TRBD1 as D gene, on 5 matching bases. The clonotype comes from a man older than 75 in good health. Sequencing input: blood. The nucleotides read TGCGCCAGCAGCCACGACAGACTCAATGGGCAGTTCTTC. The resulting protein is CASSHDRLNGQFF.